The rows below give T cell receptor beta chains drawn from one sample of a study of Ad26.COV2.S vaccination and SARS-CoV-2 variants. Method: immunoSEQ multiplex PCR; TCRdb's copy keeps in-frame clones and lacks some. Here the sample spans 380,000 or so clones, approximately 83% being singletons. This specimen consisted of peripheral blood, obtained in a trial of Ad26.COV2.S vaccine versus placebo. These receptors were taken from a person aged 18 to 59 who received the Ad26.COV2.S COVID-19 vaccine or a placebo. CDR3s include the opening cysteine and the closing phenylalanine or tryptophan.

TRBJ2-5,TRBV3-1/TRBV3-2,CASERGAGGTQYF
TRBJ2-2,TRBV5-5,CASSSYPGRQAGELFF
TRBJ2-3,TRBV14,CASSSGGPRDTQYF
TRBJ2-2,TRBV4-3,CASSQEGLTGTGELFF
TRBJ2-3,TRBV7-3,CASSLHVNTDTQYF
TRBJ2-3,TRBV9,CASSVDRSTDTQYF
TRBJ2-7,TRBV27,CASNRTGIYEQYF
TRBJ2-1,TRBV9,CASSWGLAGGGEQFF
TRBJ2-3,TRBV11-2,CASSLNGGGLDTQYF
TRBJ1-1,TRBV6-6,CASSAVGGAFF
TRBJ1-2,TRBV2,CASRPWTGNGYTF
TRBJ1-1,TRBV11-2,CASSLYREPNTEAFF
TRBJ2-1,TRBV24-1,CATSEAGLASYNEQFF
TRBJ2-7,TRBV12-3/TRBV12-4,CASSSSPYEQYF
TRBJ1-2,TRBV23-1,CASSQSRTYGYTF
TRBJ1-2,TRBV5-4,CASRLKGGNNYGYTF
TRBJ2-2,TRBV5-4,CASSLPFERGGELFF
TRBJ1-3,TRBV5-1,CASSYWTGDSGNTIYF